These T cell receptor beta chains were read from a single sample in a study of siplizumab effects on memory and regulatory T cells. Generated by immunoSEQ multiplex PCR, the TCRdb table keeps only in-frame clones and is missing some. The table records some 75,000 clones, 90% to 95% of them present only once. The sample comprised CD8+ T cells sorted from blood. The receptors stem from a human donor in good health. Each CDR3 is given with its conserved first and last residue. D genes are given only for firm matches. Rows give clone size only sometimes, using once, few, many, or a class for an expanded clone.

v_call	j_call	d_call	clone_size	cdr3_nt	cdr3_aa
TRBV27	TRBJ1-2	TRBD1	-	TGTGCCAGCAGTCTACAGGGGCCGAGTGGCTACACCTTC	CASSLQGPSGYTF
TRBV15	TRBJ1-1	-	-	TGTGCCACCAGCAAGGGGGCTGAAGCTTTCTTT	CATSKGAEAFF
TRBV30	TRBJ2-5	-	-	TGTGCCTGGCGGACCCCCGGGGAGGTCTGGGAGACCCAGTACTTC	CAWRTPGEVWETQYF
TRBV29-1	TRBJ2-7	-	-	TGCAGCGTTGGATCTTCCTACGAGCAGTACTTC	CSVGSSYEQYF
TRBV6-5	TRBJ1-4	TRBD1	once	TGTGCCAGCAGCCCACAGGGGACCATTAATGAAAAACTGTTTTTT	CASSPQGTINEKLFF
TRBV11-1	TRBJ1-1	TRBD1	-	TGTGCCAGCAGCTGGGCCGGGACAGGATCTGAAGCTTTCTTT	CASSWAGTGSEAFF
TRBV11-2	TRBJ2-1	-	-	TGTGCCAGCAGTAGCGGAGTTGATAATGAGCAGTTCTTC	CASSSGVDNEQFF
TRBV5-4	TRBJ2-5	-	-	TGTGCCAGCAGCCAAGATGGTCCCGTTAGCGGAGGGCAAGAGACCCAGTACTTC	CASSQDGPVSGGQETQYF
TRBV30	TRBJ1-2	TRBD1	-	TGTGCCTGGAGTGTGGGGACAGTCGGCTACACCTTC	CAWSVGTVGYTF
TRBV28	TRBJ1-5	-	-	TGTGCCAGCAGCCAAAATCTAAGGACACCCGGAGAGCCCCAGCATTTT	CASSQNLRTPGEPQHF
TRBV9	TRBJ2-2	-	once	TGTGCCAGCAGCACAAACCGGGACACAGTATACACCGGGGAGCTGTTTTTT	CASSTNRDTVYTGELFF
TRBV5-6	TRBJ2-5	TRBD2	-	TGTGCCAGCAGCTTTTGGCTAGCGGGTCCTAGCGAGACCCAGTACTTC	CASSFWLAGPSETQYF
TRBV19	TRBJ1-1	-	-	TGTGCCAGTAGTGTGAGGGGGATGAACACTGAAGCTTTCTTT	CASSVRGMNTEAFF
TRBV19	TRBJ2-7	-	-	TGTGCCAGTAGTCCCTGGGTTGGGTCCTACGAGCAGTACTTC	CASSPWVGSYEQYF
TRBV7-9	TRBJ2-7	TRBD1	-	TGTGCCAGCAGCGTCCGGGACAGCAATTCAGAAGTCGAGCAGTACTTC	CASSVRDSNSEVEQYF
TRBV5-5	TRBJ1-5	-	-	TGTGCCAGCAGCTTGTACGGAAACAATCAGCCCCAGCATTTT	CASSLYGNNQPQHF
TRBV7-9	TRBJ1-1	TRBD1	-	TGTGCCAGCAGTTCCGGACAGGGGGGGAACACTGAAGCTTTCTTT	CASSSGQGGNTEAFF
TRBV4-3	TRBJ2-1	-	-	TGCGCCAGCAGCGCCCACTCGGCCTCCTACAATGAGCAGTTCTTC	CASSAHSASYNEQFF
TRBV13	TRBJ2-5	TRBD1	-	TGTGCCAGCAGCCACACAGGACAGGCTCAAGAGACCCAGTACTTC	CASSHTGQAQETQYF
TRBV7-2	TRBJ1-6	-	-	TGTGCCAGCAGCTCAACCGGGGCCCCCCACTTT	CASSSTGAPHF
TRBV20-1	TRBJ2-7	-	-	TGCAGTGCGGGCCCGAACGGGCAGTACTTC	CSAGPNGQYF
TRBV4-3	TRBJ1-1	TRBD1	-	TGCGCCAGCAGGGGGGACAGGGTGAGGGACACTGAAGCTTTCTTT	CASRGDRVRDTEAFF
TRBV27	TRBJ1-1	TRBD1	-	TGTGCCAGCAGGCTACAGGGGGCGCTGAACACTGAAGCTTTCTTT	CASRLQGALNTEAFF